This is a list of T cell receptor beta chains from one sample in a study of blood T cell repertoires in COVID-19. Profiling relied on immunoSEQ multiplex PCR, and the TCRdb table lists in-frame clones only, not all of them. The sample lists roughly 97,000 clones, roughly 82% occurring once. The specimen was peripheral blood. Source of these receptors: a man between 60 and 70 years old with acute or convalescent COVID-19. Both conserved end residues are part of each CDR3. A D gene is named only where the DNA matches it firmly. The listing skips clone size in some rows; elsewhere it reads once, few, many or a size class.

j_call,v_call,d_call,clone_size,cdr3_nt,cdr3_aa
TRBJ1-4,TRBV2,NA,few,TGTGCCAGCGTCGGGACAACTAATGAAAAACTGTTTTTT,CASVGTTNEKLFF
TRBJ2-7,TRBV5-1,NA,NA,TGCGCCAGCAGCCCACGGGACACTTCCTACGAGCAGTACTTC,CASSPRDTSYEQYF
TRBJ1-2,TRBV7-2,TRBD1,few,TGTGCCAGCAGCCTCCCGGGGACAGGAGGCTATGGCTACACCTTC,CASSLPGTGGYGYTF
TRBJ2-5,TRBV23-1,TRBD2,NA,TGCGCCAGCAGTCACCACTCGGGGGAGGGGGAGACCCAGTACTTC,CASSHHSGEGETQYF
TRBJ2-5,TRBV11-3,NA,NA,TGTGCCAGCAGCTTAGATCGAGAGACCCAGTACTTC,CASSLDRETQYF
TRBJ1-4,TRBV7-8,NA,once,TGTGCCAGCAGGGGAGGGATAAGTGAAAAACTGTTTTTT,CASRGGISEKLFF
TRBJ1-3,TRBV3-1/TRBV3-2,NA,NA,TGTGCCAGCAGAAATATTACTACAGGGATTGGAAACACCATATATTTT,CASRNITTGIGNTIYF
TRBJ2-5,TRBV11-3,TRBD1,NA,TGTGCCACGGGGGACAGGGGTGGACTAAAGACCCAGTACTTC,CATGDRGGLKTQYF
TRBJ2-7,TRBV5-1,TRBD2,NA,TGCGCCAGCAGCTTTAGCGGGAGAGGGGTTCTCGAGCAGTACTTC,CASSFSGRGVLEQYF
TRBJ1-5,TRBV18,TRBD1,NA,TGTGCCAGCTCACTTACAGGGGCCGGCAATCAGCCCCAGCATTTT,CASSLTGAGNQPQHF
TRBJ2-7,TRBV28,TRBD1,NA,TGTGCCAGCAGGTACCACAGGGGGCCTGGGGTCTACGAGCAGTACTTC,CASRYHRGPGVYEQYF
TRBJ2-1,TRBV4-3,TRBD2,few,TGCGCCAGCAGCCAAGATCTAACTAGCGGGAGTTTGCGGTTCTTC,CASSQDLTSGSLRFF
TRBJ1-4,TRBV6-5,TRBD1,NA,TGTGCCAGCAGGATGAGGGGACAGGAGAATGAAAAACTGTTTTTT,CASRMRGQENEKLFF
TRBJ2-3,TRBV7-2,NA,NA,TGTGCCAGCAGCTGGGTCGGGACAGATACGCAGTATTTT,CASSWVGTDTQYF
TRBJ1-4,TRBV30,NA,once,TGTGCCTGGAGGGGAGGGGATGAAAAACTGTTTTTT,CAWRGGDEKLFF
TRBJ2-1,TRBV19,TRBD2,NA,TGTGCCAGTAGTCGCGGACTAGCGGGAGACAATGAGCAGTTCTTC,CASSRGLAGDNEQFF
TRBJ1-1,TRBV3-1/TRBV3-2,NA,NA,TGTGCCAGCAGCCAAGAGACTAGAGCTTTCTTT,CASSQETRAFF